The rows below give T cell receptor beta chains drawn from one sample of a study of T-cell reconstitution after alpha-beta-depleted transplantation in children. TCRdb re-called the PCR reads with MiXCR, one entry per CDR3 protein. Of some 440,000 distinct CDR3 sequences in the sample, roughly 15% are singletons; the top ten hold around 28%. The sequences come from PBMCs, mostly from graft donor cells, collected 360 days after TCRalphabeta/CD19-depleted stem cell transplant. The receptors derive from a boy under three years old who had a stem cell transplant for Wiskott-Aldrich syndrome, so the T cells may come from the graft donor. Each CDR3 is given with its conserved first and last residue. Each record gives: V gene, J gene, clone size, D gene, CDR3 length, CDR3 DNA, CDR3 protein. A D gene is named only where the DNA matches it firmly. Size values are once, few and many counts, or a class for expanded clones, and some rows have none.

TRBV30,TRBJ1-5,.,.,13,TGTGCCTGGAGTAGGCAGTCCGGAGGGCCCCAGCATTTT,CAWSRQSGGPQHF
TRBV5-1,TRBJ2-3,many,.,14,TGCGCCAGCAGCTTGGTTGCAGGAACAGATACGCAGTATTTT,CASSLVAGTDTQYF
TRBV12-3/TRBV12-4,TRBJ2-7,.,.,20,TGTGCCAGCAGCACTCCGGAGGAGCCTTTGGGAGAAGTTAGCTCCTACGAGCAGTACTTC,CASSTPEEPLGEVSSYEQYF
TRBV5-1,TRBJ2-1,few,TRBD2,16,TGCGCCAGCAGCCCCGGCTGGCTAGCGGGGAGCAATGAGCAGTTCTTC,CASSPGWLAGSNEQFF
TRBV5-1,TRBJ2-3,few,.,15,TGCGCCAGCAGCTTCGTAACCACTTATACAGATACGCAGTATTTT,CASSFVTTYTDTQYF
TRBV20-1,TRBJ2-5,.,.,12,TGCAGTGCCCCGAATCCTGGAGAGACCCAGTACTTC,CSAPNPGETQYF
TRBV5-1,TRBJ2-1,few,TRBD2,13,TGCGCCAGCAGGACTAGCGGGAACAATGAGCAGTTCTTC,CASRTSGNNEQFF
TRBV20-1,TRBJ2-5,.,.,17,TGCAGTGCTACACACCTGCAGGGGTATTATACATGGGAGACCCAGTACTTC,CSATHLQGYYTWETQYF
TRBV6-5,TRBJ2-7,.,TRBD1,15,TGTGCCAGCAGTTACTCCTGGACAGGGGCCCACGAGCAGTACTTC,CASSYSWTGAHEQYF
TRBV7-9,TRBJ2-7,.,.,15,TGTGCCAGCAGCTTAGCAAGAAAGGGCACCTACGAGCAGTACTTC,CASSLARKGTYEQYF
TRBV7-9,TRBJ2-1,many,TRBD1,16,TGTGCCAGCAGCTCCAAGGGACAGGGGCATCGAAATGAGCAGTTCTTC,CASSSKGQGHRNEQFF
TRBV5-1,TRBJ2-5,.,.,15,TGCGCCAGCAGCTTGTATCTGCGGGGAGAGGAGACCCAGTACTTC,CASSLYLRGEETQYF
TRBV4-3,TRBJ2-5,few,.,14,TGCGCCAGCAGCCCTCACCTGACAGAAGAGACCCAGTACTTC,CASSPHLTEETQYF
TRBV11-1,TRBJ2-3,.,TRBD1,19,TGTGCCAGCAGCTTAACGCGTTACTGGGACAGACTTAGCACAGATACGCAGTATTTT,CASSLTRYWDRLSTDTQYF
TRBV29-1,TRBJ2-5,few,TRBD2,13,TGCAGCGTTCGGACTAGCTGGCAAGAGACCCAGTACTTC,CSVRTSWQETQYF
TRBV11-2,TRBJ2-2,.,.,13,TGTGCCAGCAGCCTAAGGCCAGGCGGGGAGCTGTTTTTT,CASSLRPGGELFF
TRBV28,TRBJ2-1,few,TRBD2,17,TGTGCCAGCAGTTTAGTGGAAGCGGGGGGGGACGACAATGAGCAGTTCTTC,CASSLVEAGGDDNEQFF
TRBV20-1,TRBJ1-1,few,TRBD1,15,TGCAGCACAGACAGGGGGCTTATTATGAGGACTGAAGCTTTCTTT,CSTDRGLIMRTEAFF
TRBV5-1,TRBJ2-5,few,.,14,TGCGCCAGCAGGTCCCGAAACTCCCAAGAGACCCAGTACTTC,CASRSRNSQETQYF
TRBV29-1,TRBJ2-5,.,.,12,TGCAGCGTCACAGGGAACCAAGAGACCCAGTACTTC,CSVTGNQETQYF
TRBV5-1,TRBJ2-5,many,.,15,TGCGCCAGCAGCTTGCAGGACATATCTAAAGAGACCCAGTACTTC,CASSLQDISKETQYF
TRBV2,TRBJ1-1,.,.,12,TGTGCCAGGGGACTCCGTTCGACTGAAGCTTTCTTT,CARGLRSTEAFF
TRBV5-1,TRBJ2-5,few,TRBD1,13,TGCGCCAGCTACAGGGGGCCCCAAGAGACCCAGTACTTC,CASYRGPQETQYF
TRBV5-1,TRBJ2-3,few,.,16,TGCGCCAGCAGCTTGGCCCTGACTAGCCCCAGGGGTACGCAGTATTTT,CASSLALTSPRGTQYF
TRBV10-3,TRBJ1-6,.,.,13,TGTGCCATCACCCAGGGACATCCCGAACCCCTCCACTTT,CAITQGHPEPLHF
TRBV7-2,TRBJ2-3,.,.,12,TGTGCCAGCAGAGAAGACGCAGATACGCAGTATTTT,CASREDADTQYF
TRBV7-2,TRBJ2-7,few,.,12,TGTGCCAGCAGCTTAGGGGGACCGCGGCGGTACTTC,CASSLGGPRRYF
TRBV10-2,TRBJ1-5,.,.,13,TGCGCCAGCAGTGGGGCACTTAATCAGCCCCAGCATTTT,CASSGALNQPQHF
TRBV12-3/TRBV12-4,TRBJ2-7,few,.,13,TGTGCCAGCAGTTTAGCGCAGCCTTACGAGCAGTACTTC,CASSLAQPYEQYF
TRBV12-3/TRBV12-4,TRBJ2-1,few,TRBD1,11,TGTGCCAGCAGGACAGGGTTTGAGCAGTTCTTC,CASRTGFEQFF
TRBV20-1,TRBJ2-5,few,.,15,TGCAGTGCTAGCTCTAGTTTCAGGCCCCAAGAGACCCAGTACTTC,CSASSSFRPQETQYF
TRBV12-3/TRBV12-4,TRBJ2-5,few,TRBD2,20,TGTGCCAGCAGCCTGAGGGGGGTGGCCCAGACTAGCGCTCTACAAGAGACCCAGTACTTC,CASSLRGVAQTSALQETQYF
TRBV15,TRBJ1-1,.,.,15,TGTGCCACCAGCAGAGATATGAAGGAGAACACTGAAGCTTTCTTT,CATSRDMKENTEAFF
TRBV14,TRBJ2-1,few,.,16,TGTGCCAGCAGCCAAGGGGGCCCTGTGGGGAACAATGAGCAGTTCTTC,CASSQGGPVGNNEQFF
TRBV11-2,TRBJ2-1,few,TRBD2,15,TGTGCCAGCAGCCCCCAAGCGGGAGTTCGAAATGAGCAGTTCTTC,CASSPQAGVRNEQFF
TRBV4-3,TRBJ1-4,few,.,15,TGCGCCAGCAGCCAAGATGGACAAACTAATGAAAAACTGTTTTTT,CASSQDGQTNEKLFF
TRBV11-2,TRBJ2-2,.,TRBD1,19,TGTGCCAGCAGCCATGCGGACCCACACAGGGGGCGAATGGCCGGGGAGCTGTTTTTT,CASSHADPHRGRMAGELFF
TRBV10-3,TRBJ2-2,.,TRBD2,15,TGTGCCATCAAAATGACTAGCGGGACAACCGGGGAGCTGTTTTTT,CAIKMTSGTTGELFF
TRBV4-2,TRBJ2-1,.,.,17,TGTGCCAGCAGCCGCGGAGGGGGAAGGGGCGGAGTGGATGAGCAGTTCTTC,CASSRGGGRGGVDEQFF